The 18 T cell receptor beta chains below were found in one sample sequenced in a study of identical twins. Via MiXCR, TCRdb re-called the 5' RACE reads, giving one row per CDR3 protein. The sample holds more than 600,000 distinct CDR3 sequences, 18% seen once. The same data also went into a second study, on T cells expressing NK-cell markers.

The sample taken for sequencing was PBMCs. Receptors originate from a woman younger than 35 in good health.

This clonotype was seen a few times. CDR3 amino acids: CASNRQGAIPGELFF. CDR3 nucleotide sequence: TGCGCCAGCAACCGACAGGGGGCGATACCCGGGGAGCTGTTTTTT. The V gene is TRBV5-1, the J gene TRBJ2-2, with 10 bases matching TRBD1. V lost 6 bases to trimming and J lost 6 bases; unmatched junction nucleotides: 8. The CDR3 has 15 amino acids. CDR1 is SGHRS, CDR2 YFSETQ, per germline.

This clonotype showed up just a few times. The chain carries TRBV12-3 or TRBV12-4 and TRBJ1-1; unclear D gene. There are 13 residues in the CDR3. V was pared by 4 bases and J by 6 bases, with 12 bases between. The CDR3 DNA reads TGTGCCAGCAGTTCCGGGCCTAAGGCTGAAGCTTTCTTT. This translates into CASSSGPKAEAFF.

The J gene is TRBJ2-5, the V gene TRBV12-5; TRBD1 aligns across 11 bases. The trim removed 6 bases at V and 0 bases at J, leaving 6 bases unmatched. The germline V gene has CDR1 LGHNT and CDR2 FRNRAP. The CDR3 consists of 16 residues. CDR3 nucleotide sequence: TGTGCTAGTGGCGCTGGGACAGGGGGTTACCAAGAGACCCAGTACTTC. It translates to CASGAGTGGYQETQYF.

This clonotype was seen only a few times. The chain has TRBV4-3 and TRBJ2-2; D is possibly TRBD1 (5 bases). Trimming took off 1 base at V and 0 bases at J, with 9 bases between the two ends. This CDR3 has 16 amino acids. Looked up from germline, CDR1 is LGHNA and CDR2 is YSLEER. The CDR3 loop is CASSQATGSNTGELFF. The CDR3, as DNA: TGCGCCAGCAGCCAAGCAACAGGATCGAACACCGGGGAGCTGTTTTTT.

In DNA, the CDR3 is TGTGCCAGCAGCTTACGACATACCTTTGATACGCAGTATTTT. Translating gives CASSLRHTFDTQYF. This chain links TRBV7-2 with TRBJ2-3; D is ambiguous. Germline V CDR1 and CDR2: SGHTA, FQGNSA. The CDR3 totals 14 residues. The ends were cut back, 2 bases at V and 6 bases at J, with 12 bases in the middle.

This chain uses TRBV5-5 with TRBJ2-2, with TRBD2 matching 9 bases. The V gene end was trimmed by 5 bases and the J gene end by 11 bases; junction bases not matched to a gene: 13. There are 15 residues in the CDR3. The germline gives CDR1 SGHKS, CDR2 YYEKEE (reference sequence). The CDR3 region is CASSPGLALQGELFF. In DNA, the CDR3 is TGTGCCAGCAGTCCGGGACTAGCCCTTCAGGGCGAGCTGTTTTTT.

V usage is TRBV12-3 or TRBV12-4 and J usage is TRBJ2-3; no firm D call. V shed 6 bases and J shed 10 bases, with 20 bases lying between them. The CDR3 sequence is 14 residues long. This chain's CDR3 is CASRATGPHEPQYF. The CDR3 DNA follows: TGTGCCAGCAGGGCCACTGGTCCCCATGAGCCGCAGTATTTT.

In nucleotides, the CDR3 is TGTGCCACCGTGAGGAATGAGCAGTTCTTC. It translates to CATVRNEQFF. The chain joins TRBV12-3 or TRBV12-4 to TRBJ2-1; unclear D gene. This CDR3 comprises 10 residues. Trimming pared 10 bases from V and 7 bases from J, leaving 8 bases between.

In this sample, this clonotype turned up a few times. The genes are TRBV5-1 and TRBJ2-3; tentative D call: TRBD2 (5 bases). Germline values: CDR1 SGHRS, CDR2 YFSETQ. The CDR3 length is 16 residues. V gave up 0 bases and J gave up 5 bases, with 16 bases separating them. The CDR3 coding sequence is TGCGCCAGCAGCTTGGCGACTCTTCCCCGGGGAGATACGCAGTATTTT. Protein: CASSLATLPRGDTQYF.

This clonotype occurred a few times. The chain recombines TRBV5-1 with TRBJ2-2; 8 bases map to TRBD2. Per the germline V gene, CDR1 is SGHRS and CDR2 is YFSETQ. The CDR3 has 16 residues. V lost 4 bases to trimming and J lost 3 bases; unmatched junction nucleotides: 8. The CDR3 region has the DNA TGCGCCAGCAGCCCTACGCCGACTAGCGACACCGGGGAGCTGTTTTTT. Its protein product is CASSPTPTSDTGELFF.

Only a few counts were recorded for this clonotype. CDR3 DNA: TGCAGTGCTCAGCTAGCGGGAAAAGAGACCCAGTACTTC. Translated: CSAQLAGKETQYF. This chain uses TRBV20-1 with TRBJ2-5; 9 positions match TRBD2. The trim removed 5 bases at V and 3 bases at J, leaving 4 bases unmatched. The CDR3 sequence is 13 residues long. From germline, CDR1 is DFQATT and CDR2 SNEGSKA (reference sequence).

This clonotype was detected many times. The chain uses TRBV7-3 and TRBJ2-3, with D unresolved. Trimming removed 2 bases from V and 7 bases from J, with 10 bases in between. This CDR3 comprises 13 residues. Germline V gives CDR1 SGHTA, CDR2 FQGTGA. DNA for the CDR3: TGTGCCAGCAGCTTATCCACTCTTCATACGCAGTATTTT. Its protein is CASSLSTLHTQYF.

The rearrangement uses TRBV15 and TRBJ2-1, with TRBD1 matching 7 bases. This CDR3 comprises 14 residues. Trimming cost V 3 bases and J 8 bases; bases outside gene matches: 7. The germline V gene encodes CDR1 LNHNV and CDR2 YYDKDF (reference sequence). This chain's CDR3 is CATSRDRSDDEQFF. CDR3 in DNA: TGTGCCACCAGCAGGGACAGGAGTGACGATGAGCAGTTCTTC.

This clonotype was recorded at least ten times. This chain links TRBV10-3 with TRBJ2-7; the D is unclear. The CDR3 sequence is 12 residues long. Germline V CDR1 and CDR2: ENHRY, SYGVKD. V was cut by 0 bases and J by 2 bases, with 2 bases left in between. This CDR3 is CAISESTYEQYF. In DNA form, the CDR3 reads TGTGCCATCAGTGAGTCAACCTACGAGCAGTACTTC.

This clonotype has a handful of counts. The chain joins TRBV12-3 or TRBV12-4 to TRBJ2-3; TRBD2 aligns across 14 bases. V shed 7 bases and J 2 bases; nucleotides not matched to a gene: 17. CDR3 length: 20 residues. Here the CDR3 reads CASIPTGTSGGHHLTDTQYF. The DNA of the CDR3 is TGTGCCAGCATCCCCACCGGGACTAGCGGGGGACACCACCTCACAGATACGCAGTATTTT.

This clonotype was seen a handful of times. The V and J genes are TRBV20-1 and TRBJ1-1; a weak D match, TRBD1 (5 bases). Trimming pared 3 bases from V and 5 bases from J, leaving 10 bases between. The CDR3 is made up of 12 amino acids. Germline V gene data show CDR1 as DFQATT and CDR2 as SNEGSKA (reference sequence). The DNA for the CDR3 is TGCAGTGCTAGCGTCCAGGGTACTGAAGCTTTCTTT. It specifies CSASVQGTEAFF.

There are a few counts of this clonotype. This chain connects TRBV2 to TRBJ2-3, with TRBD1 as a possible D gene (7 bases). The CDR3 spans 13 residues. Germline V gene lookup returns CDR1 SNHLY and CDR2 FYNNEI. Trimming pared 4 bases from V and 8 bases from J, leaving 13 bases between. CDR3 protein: CASSAGGGGTQYF. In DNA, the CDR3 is TGTGCCAGCAGTGCAGGGGGAGGTGGTACGCAGTATTTT.

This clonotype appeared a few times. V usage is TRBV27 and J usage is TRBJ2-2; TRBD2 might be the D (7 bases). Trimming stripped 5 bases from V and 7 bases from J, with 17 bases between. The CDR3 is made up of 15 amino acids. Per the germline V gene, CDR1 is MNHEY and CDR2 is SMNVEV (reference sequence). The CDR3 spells CASSPGDYLIGELFF. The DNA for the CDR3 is TGTGCCAGCAGTCCAGGGGACTACCTCATCGGGGAGCTGTTTTTT.